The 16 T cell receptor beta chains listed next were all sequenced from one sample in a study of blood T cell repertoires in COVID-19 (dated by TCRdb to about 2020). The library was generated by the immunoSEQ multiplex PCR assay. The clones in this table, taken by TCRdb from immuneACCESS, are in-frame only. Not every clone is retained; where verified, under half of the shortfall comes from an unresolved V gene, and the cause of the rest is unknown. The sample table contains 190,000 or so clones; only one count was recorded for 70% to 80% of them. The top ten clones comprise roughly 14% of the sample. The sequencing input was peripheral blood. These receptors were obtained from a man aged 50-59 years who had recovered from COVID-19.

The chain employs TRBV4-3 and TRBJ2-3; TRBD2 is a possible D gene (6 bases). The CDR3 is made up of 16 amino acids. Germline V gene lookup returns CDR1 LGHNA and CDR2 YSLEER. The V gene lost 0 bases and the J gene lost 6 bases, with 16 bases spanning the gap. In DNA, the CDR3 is TGCGCCAGCAGCCAAGATGGGGGAGGAGGTGTGGATACGCAGTATTTT. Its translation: CASSQDGGGGVDTQYF.

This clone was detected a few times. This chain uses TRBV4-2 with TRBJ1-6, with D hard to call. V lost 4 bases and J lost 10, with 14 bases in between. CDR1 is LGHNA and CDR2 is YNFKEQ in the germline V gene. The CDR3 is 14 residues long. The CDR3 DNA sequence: TGTGCCAGCAGCCCAGAAACTAGGCACTCACCCCTCCACTTT. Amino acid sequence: CASSPETRHSPLHF.

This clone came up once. CDR3 nucleotides: TGTGCCAGCAGCCAAGGGACAGGGCTCTCCTACGAGCAGTACTTC. Protein sequence: CASSQGTGLSYEQYF. The V gene is TRBV3-1 (or the pseudogene TRBV3-2), the J gene TRBJ2-7; TRBD1 matches 8 bases. This CDR3 contains 15 residues. Germline values: CDR1 LGHDT, CDR2 YNNKEL (reference sequence). Unmatched junction bases numbered 2, after V lost 1 base and J lost 0 bases.

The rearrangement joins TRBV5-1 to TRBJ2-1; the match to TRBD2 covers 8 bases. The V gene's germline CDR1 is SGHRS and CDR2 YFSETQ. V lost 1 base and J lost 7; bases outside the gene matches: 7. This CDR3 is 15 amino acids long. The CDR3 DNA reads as TGCGCCAGCAGCTTGCCAGCGGGAGTAGGAAATGAGCAGTTCTTC. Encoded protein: CASSLPAGVGNEQFF.

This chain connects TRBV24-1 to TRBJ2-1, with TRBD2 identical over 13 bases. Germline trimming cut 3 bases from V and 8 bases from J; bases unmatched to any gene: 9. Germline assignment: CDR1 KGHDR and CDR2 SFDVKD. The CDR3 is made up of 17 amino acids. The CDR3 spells CATSDLPTSGRLDEQFF. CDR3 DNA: TGTGCCACCAGTGATCTTCCGACTAGCGGGAGGCTTGATGAGCAGTTCTTC.

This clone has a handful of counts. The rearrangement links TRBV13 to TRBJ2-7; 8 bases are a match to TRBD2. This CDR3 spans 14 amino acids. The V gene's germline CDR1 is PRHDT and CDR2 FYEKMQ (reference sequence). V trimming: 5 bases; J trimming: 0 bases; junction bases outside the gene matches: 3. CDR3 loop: CASSVAGSSYEQYF. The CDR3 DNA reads TGTGCCAGCAGCGTAGCGGGGAGCTCCTACGAGCAGTACTTC. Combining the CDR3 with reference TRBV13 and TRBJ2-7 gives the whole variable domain AAGVIQSPRHLIKEKRETATLKCYPIPRHDTVYWYQQGPGQDPQFLISFYEKMQSDKGSIPDRFSAQQFSDYHSELNMSSLELGDSALYFCASSVAGSSYEQYFGPGTRLTVT.

CDR3 sequence (DNA): TGCAGCGAGGGACAGACCTACAATGAGCAGTTCTTC. Protein: CSEGQTYNEQFF. The gene calls are TRBV29-1 and TRBJ2-1; 7 positions agree with TRBD1. The CDR3 extends over 12 amino acids. CDR1 and CDR2 from the germline V gene are SQVTM and ANQGSEA. The V gene end was trimmed by 7 bases and the J gene end by 2 bases; junction bases not matched to a gene: 2.

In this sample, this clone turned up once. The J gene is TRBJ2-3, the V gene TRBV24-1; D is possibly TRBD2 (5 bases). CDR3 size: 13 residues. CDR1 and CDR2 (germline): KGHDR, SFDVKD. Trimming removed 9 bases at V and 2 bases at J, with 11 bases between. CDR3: CATSGTATDTQYF. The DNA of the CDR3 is TGTGCCACCTCGGGAACCGCCACAGATACGCAGTATTTT.

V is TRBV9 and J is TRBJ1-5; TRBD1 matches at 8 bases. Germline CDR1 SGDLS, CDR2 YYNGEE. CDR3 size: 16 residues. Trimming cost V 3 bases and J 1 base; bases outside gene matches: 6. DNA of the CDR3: TGTGCCAGCAGCGACCGGACAGGGTCAAGCAATCAGCCCCAGCATTTT. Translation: CASSDRTGSSNQPQHF.

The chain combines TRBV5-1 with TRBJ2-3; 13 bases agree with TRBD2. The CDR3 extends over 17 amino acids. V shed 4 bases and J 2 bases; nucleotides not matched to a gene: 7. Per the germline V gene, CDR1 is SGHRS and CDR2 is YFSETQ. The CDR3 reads CASSRGGLAGSTDTQYF. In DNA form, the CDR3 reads TGCGCCAGCAGCCGTGGGGGACTAGCGGGGTCCACAGATACGCAGTATTTT.

CDR3 DNA: TGTGCCAGCAGCTTACGGGGGGGTGGAAACACCATATATTTT. It translates to CASSLRGGGNTIYF. This chain uses TRBV7-2 with TRBJ1-3; D is possibly TRBD1 (5 bases). Trimming left V 2 bases short and J 3 bases short, with 8 bases between. Germline CDR1 is SGHTA and CDR2 is FQGNSA. The CDR3 spans 14 residues. The complete variable domain, with remaining parts taken from reference TRBV7-2 and TRBJ1-3, reads GAGVSQSPSNKVTEKGKDVELRCDPISGHTALYWYRQSLGQGLEFLIYFQGNSAPDKSGLPSDRFSAERTGGSVSTLTIQRTQQEDSAVYLCASSLRGGGNTIYFGEGSWLTVV.

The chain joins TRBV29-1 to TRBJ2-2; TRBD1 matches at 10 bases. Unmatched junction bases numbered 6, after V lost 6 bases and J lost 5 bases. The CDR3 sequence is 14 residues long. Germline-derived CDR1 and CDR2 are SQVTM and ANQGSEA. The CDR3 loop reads CSVGTGVWTGELFF. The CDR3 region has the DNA TGCAGCGTCGGGACAGGGGTGTGGACCGGGGAGCTGTTTTTT.

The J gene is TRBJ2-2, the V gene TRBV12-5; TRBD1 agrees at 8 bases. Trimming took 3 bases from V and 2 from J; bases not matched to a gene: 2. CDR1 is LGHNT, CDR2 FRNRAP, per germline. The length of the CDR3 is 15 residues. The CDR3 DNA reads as TGTGCTAGTGGTTTAGGACAGGGCAACACCGGGGAGCTGTTTTTT. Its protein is CASGLGQGNTGELFF. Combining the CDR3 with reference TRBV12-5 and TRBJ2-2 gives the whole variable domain DARVTQTPRHKVTEMGQEVTMRCQPILGHNTVFWYRQTMMQGLELLAYFRNRAPLDDSGMPKDRFSAEMPDATLATLKIQPSEPRDSAVYFCASGLGQGNTGELFFGEGSRLTVL.

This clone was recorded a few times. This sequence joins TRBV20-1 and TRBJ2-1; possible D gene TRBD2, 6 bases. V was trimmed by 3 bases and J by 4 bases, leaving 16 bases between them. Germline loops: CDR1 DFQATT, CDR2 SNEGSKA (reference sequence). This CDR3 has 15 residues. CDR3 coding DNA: TGCAGTGCTAGTCCGATCGAGCGGGCTTACAATGAGCAGTTCTTC. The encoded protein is CSASPIERAYNEQFF.

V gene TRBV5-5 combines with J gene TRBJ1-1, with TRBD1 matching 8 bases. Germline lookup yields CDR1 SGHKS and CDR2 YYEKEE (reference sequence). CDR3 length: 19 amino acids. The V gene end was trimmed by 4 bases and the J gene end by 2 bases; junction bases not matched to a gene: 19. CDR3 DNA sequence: TGTGCCAGCAGCCGGACCAGGGGGCATGGTTTTGGATTAAACACTGAAGCTTTCTTT. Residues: CASSRTRGHGFGLNTEAFF. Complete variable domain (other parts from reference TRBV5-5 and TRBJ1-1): DAGVTQSPTHLIKTRGQQVTLRCSPISGHKSVSWYQQVLGQGPQFIFQYYEKEERGRGNFPDRFSARQFPNYSSELNVNALLLGDSALYLCASSRTRGHGFGLNTEAFFGQGTRLTVV.

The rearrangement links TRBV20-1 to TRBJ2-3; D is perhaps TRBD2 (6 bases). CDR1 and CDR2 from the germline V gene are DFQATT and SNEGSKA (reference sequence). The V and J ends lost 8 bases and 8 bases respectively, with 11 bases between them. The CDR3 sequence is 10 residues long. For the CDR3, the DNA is TGCAGTAGAGGGGACTCTACGCAGTATTTT. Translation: CSRGDSTQYF.